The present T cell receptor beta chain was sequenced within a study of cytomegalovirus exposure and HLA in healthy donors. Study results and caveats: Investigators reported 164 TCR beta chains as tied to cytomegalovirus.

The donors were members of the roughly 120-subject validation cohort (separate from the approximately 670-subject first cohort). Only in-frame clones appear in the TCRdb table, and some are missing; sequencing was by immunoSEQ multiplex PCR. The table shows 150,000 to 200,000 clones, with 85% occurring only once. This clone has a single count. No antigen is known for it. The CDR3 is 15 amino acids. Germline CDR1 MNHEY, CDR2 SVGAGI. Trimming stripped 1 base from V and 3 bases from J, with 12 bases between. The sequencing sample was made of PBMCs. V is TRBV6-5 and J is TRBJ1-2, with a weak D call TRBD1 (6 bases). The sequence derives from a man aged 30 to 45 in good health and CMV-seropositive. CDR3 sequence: CASSYLDRLHYGYTF. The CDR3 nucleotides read TGTGCCAGCAGTTACTTAGACAGGCTTCACTATGGCTACACCTTC.